This entry describes one T cell receptor beta chain. The antigen it recognizes is unknown. No much larger clonotype is one base removed from it; base qualities were not supplied. The sample comes from a study of T cell changes during pregnancy in multiple sclerosis (dated by TCRdb to the late 2010s). About the investigation overall: The study examined how the T cell repertoire changed over the course of pregnancy in women with multiple sclerosis.

The library relied on the immunoSEQ multiplex PCR assay. This immuneACCESS table, as held by TCRdb, lists in-frame sequences with V and J called but not all clones. Of the missing ones, under half trace to an unresolved V gene in checked studies; the others have no known cause. The sample records about 57,000 clones, 85% to 95% of which are singletons. The ten biggest clones cover roughly 0.71% of the sample. V loses 4 bases at its end and J loses 5 bases; junction bases beyond the gene matches: 3. Sequences SGHAT (CDR1) and FQDESV (CDR2) are obtained from the germline V gene (reference sequence). Reading from cysteine to phenylalanine, the CDR3 counts 14 amino acids. Just the 42-base CDR3 DNA is kept, in frame starting at base 1.

This clonotype originated in a female donor with multiple sclerosis, enrolled in a pregnancy study. The chain couples TRBV11-1 to TRBJ2-2; 8 central nucleotides agree with TRBD1. The sequencing used CD4+ T cells from peripheral blood mononuclear cells, collected in the third trimester of pregnancy. The DNA sequence is given as TGTGCCAGCAGCTCCGGACAGGGTACCGGGGAGCTGTTTTTT. It translates as CASSSGQGTGELFF.